This passage covers 14 T cell receptor beta chains from one sample sequenced in a study of cytomegalovirus exposure and HLA in healthy donors. The PCR contained 60 Vbeta and 13 Jbeta primers. The repertoire was sequenced with immunoSEQ multiplex PCR; TCRdb's copy has only in-frame clones and lacks some. The sample contains approximately 89,000 clones, around four fifths of which appear only once. Sequencing was carried out using PBMCs. The source is a male donor in good health and CMV-seronegative.

The V gene is TRBV28, the J gene TRBJ2-3; D is perhaps TRBD1 (6 bases). The V and J ends lost 10 bases and 6 bases respectively, with 23 bases between them. The CDR3 loop spans 15 amino acids. The germline V gene encodes CDR1 MDHEN and CDR2 SYDVKM. CDR3 nucleotides: TGTGCCACTTGGAATAGTCAGGGGATGGGCGATACGCAGTATTTT. Its protein product is CATWNSQGMGDTQYF.

This clone was picked up a small number of times. The chain uses TRBV5-6 and TRBJ1-2; D is perhaps TRBD1 (5 bases). This CDR3 contains 19 residues. V gave up 4 bases and J gave up 2 bases, with 27 bases separating them. CDR1 and CDR2 (germline): SGHDT, YYEEEE. In DNA, the CDR3 is TGTGCCAGCAGCGAACCAATACAATCCCCCCATTGGGGCAACTATGGCTACACCTTC. Encoded protein: CASSEPIQSPHWGNYGYTF.

This clone was recorded a few times. The CDR3 DNA reads as TGTGCCAGCAATCCGGGGAACACTGAAGCTTTCTTT. Translated: CASNPGNTEAFF. V usage is TRBV6-5 and J usage is TRBJ1-1; D remains ambiguous. The V gene lost 7 bases and the J gene lost 1 base, with 7 bases spanning the gap. The CDR3 covers 12 residues. From germline, CDR1 is MNHEY and CDR2 SVGAGI.

This chain links TRBV5-4 with TRBJ2-1; D gene unclear. Per the germline V gene, CDR1 is SGHNT and CDR2 is YYREEE (reference sequence). This CDR3 comprises 15 residues. V dropped 5 bases and J dropped 0 bases, with 12 bases sitting between them. The CDR3 loop reads CASSNVLSSYNEQFF. In DNA form, the CDR3 reads TGTGCCAGCAGTAACGTACTAAGCTCCTACAATGAGCAGTTCTTC.

This sequence joins TRBV5-1 and TRBJ1-2, with TRBD1 identical over 10 bases. Germline assignment: CDR1 SGHRS and CDR2 YFSETQ. With 3 bases clipped from V and 10 bases from J, the junction kept 12 bases outside the gene matches. CDR3 length: 15 amino acids. CDR3 nucleotides: TGCGCCAGCAGCTATGCGACAGGGGGCTCTTTCTCCTACACCTTC. Translated, it gives CASSYATGGSFSYTF.

The genes are TRBV5-1 and TRBJ1-4; the match to TRBD1 covers 9 bases. The CDR3 loop spans 13 amino acids. Germline values: CDR1 SGHRS, CDR2 YFSETQ. The V segment lost 4 bases and the J segment 6 bases; nucleotides outside the gene matches: 1. CDR3 in DNA: TGCGCCAGCAGCAGGGACAGGGATGAAAAACTGTTTTTT. It yields the protein CASSRDRDEKLFF.

This clone appeared once. This rearrangement joins TRBV18 to TRBJ1-3, with 8 bases lining up with TRBD1. V lost 8 bases, J lost 3 bases, and 6 bases stayed unmatched. The germline V gene encodes CDR1 KGHSH and CDR2 LQKENI. This CDR3 is built from 14 residues. DNA of the CDR3: TGTGCCAGCACCGGACAGGGTAATGGAAACACCATATATTTT. Translating gives CASTGQGNGNTIYF.

This clone has just a few counts. The genes are TRBV10-2 and TRBJ2-7; TRBD1 matches 7 bases. The trim removed 3 bases at V and 5 bases at J, leaving 7 bases unmatched. The length of the CDR3 is 14 residues. The germline V gene has CDR1 WSHSY and CDR2 SAAADI. The CDR3 DNA sequence: TGCGCCAGCAGTGACTCGGGACAGTGGGACGAGCAGTACTTC. Its translation is CASSDSGQWDEQYF.

This chain's CDR3 is CASSGSWTGGQPQHF. As DNA, the CDR3 is TGTGCCAGCAGCGGATCCTGGACAGGGGGACAGCCCCAGCATTTT. The rearrangement links TRBV7-8 to TRBJ1-5, with 10 positions matching TRBD1. CDR1 and CDR2 (germline): SGHVS, FQNEAQ. Trimming cost V 5 bases and J 7 bases; bases outside gene matches: 8. This CDR3 spans 15 amino acids.

The rearrangement uses TRBV5-4 and TRBJ1-5; D perhaps matches TRBD1 (5 bases). Germline V gives CDR1 SGHNT, CDR2 YYREEE (reference sequence). Trimming left V 4 bases short and J 3 bases short, with 11 bases between. This CDR3 comprises 14 residues. CDR3 nucleotides: TGTGCCAGCAGCACCGGGACTCTCAATCAGCCCCAGCATTTT. Translation gives CASSTGTLNQPQHF.

The J gene is TRBJ2-1, the V gene TRBV29-1, with 9 bases identical to TRBD2. V shed 0 bases, J shed 0 bases, and the junction held 15 bases outside the gene matches. The CDR3 totals 20 residues. Germline lookup yields CDR1 SQVTM and CDR2 ANQGSEA. CDR3 sequence reads: CSVEDLLSGRSLSSYNEQFF. CDR3 sequence (DNA): TGCAGCGTTGAAGATCTTCTGAGCGGGAGGTCCCTGAGCTCCTACAATGAGCAGTTCTTC.

This clone was detected only a few times. The DNA of the CDR3 is TGTGCCAACTCTAGGGGTTTGGGTCTCCAATACGAGCAGTACTTC. This gives the protein CANSRGLGLQYEQYF. The genes are TRBV2 and TRBJ2-7, with a tentative D call TRBD1 (5 bases). The germline V gene encodes CDR1 SNHLY and CDR2 FYNNEI. V shed 10 bases and J shed 4 bases, with 23 bases lying between them. The CDR3 loop spans 15 amino acids.

The rearrangement links TRBV10-3 to TRBJ2-7; 8 bases agree with TRBD2. CDR3 length: 15 amino acids. Germline V gives CDR1 ENHRY, CDR2 SYGVKD. The ends lost 10 bases at V and 4 bases at J; junction bases unmatched: 15. CDR3 DNA: TGTGCCACAGTAGGACTGCTAGCGGGTTCGTACGAGCAGTACTTC. Residues: CATVGLLAGSYEQYF.

This chain joins TRBV19 and TRBJ1-1; the D gene is possibly TRBD1 (6 bases). V lost 4 bases to trimming and J lost 2 bases, with 23 bases between them. The germline V gene has CDR1 LNHDA and CDR2 SQIVND (reference sequence). The CDR3 is made up of 18 amino acids. The CDR3 loop reads CASSSRTFRQAKNTEAFF. CDR3 DNA: TGTGCCAGTAGTAGTAGGACCTTTCGACAGGCGAAAAACACTGAAGCTTTCTTT.